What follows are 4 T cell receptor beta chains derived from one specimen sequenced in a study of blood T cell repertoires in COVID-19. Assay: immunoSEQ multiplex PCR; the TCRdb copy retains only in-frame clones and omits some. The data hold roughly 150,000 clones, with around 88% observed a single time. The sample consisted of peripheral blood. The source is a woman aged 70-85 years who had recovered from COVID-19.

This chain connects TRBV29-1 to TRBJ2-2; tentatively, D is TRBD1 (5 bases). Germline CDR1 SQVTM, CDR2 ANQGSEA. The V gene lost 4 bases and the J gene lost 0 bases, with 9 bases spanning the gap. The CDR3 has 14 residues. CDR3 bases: TGCAGCGTTGTGGTAGGGGCGAACACCGGGGAGCTGTTTTTT. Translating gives CSVVVGANTGELFF.

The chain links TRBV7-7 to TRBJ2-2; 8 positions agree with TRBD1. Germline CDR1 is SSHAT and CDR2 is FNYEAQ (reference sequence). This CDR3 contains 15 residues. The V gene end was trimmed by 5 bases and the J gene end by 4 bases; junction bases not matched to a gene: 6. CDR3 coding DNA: TGTGCCAGCAGCCCAAGGACAGGGTCCACCGGGGAGCTGTTTTTT. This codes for CASSPRTGSTGELFF. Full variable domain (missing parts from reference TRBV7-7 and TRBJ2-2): GAGVSQSPRYKVTKRGQDVTLRCDPISSHATLYWYQQALGQGPEFLTYFNYEAQPDKSGLPSDRFSAERPEGSISTLTIQRTEQRDSAMYRCASSPRTGSTGELFFGEGSRLTVL.

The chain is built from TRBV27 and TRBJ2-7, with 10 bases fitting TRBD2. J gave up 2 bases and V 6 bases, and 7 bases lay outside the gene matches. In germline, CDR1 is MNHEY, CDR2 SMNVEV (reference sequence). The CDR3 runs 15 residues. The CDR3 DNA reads TGTGCCAGCAGCCCTGGGACTAGCGCTGCCTACGAGCAGTACTTC. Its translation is CASSPGTSAAYEQYF.

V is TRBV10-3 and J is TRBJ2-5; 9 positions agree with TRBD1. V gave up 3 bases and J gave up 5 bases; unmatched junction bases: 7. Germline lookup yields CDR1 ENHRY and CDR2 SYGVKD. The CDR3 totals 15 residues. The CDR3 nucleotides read TGTGCCATCAGTGACCACGACAGGGGGAGGGAGACCCAGTACTTC. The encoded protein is CAISDHDRGRETQYF.